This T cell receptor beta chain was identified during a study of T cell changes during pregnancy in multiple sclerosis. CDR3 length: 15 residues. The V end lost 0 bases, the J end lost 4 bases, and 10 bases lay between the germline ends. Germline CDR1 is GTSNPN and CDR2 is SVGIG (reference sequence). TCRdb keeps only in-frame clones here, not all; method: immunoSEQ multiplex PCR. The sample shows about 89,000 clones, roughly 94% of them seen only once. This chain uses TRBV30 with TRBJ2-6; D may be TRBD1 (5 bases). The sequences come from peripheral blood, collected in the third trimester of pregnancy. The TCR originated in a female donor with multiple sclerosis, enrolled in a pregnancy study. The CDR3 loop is CAWSVPGLGANVLTF. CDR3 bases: TGTGCCTGGAGTGTACCAGGGTTGGGGGCCAACGTCCTGACTTTC.